The text below deals with one T cell receptor (beta chain). Which antigen it targets is not known. Base qualities are missing; no much larger clone stands one base away. The data are from a study of beta chain features in type 1 diabetes (dated by TCRdb to the late 2010s). Background for the entire study: Mean age, gender distribution, total cell number and subset yield did not differ between patients and healthy donors. Regulatory and stem cell-like memory subsets were obtained from only 8 patients and about 8 healthy donors, while naive and central memory subsets were obtained from all 30 or so donors. In the study, recently diagnosed type 1 diabetes patients and matched healthy donors were compared on the TCRB repertoires of their sorted circulating CD4+ T cell subsets. A total of just under 110,000,000 sorted cells were examined across all samples, and RNA yield correlated strongly with the number of cells per subset.

From each donor, a single peripheral blood sample of roughly 0.11 L on average was drawn into heparinised tubes. A BD FACSAria II was used to sort naive, central memory, regulatory and stem cell-like memory CD4+ T cells with a panel that included CD45RO, CCR7, CD25, CD127, CD95 and CD27. A purity above 98% was achieved for all sorted populations. PBMCs were separated immediately by Lymphoprep density gradient centrifugation and were stained directly, without being cultured. Samples were stained and sorted in pairs, with one healthy donor and one patient per experiment, so that batch effects were minimized. The entire isolated RNA was reverse transcribed using the High Capacity cDNA Reverse Transcription Kit, and thus expressed TCRB transcripts were sequenced. Deep immunoSEQ sequencing was applied to naive, central memory and regulatory T cell samples, giving an average of roughly 3.5 million total reads per sample. Sorted cells were lysed in RLT buffer and RNA was extracted with DNase-treated RNeasy Micro or Mini kits, depending on cell number. Each cell subset was processed separately to prevent cross-contamination, with patient and healthy donor samples processed together. The immunoSEQ multiplex PCR was used to amplify TCRB sequences from cDNA, yielding 87-bp fragments that span the CDR3 region. The amplicons were sequenced using the Illumina HiSeq platform. Per the authors' processing: Synthetic template baselines were used to correct PCR bias computationally, reads within Hamming distance 2 were collapsed, and singletons that could not be merged were discarded. Reads were aligned against IMGT so that V, D and J genes, CDR3 length and insertions or deletions at six rearrangement sites could be assigned. Clonotype counts were normalized to sorted cell number within each subset before computing true diversity and Gini coefficients with the tcR R package. The overlap coefficient, calculated on TCRB nucleotide sequences, was used to measure repertoire sharing. This immuneACCESS table, as held by TCRdb, lists in-frame sequences with V and J called but not all clones. Of the missing ones, under half trace to an unresolved V gene in checked studies; the others have no known cause. The V and J calls and the clone size are those of that table, but D and trimming were determined from the DNA. The sample yields around 340,000 clones; roughly 9% were counted once. The biggest ten clones account for 1% of the sample.

At the junction V is shortened by 5 bases and J by 4 bases; bases outside the gene matches: 11. Per the germline V gene, SGHTA is the CDR1 and FQGNSA is the CDR2. The cysteine opens and the phenylalanine closes a CDR3 of 16 amino acids. Only CDR3 DNA is held: 48 bases, read in frame from base 1. Beyond this particular receptor, the publication reports: Because cDNA was sequenced instead of genomic DNA, activated cells with high expression could be over-represented, although the groups did not differ in activation or CD3 levels. Naive, central memory and regulatory TCRB repertoires appeared to be more alike among patients than among healthy donors. PCR might favor shorter templates, but patient and control samples were amplified and corrected together, so any skew would affect both groups equally. Only small numbers of individuals were included in the HLA sub-analyses, which left unresolved whether HLA type had any influence on TCRB rearrangement. Type 1 diabetes patients showed a moderate but significant shortening of TCRB CDR3 length in all four CD4+ subsets. At VDJ recombination sites, type 1 diabetes patients had fewer insertions and more deleted nucleotides, which implies abnormalities in thymic rearrangement.

Input material: central memory CD4+ T cells from blood. The V gene is TRBV7-2 and the J gene is TRBJ2-5, with 9 junctional bases fitting TRBD2. The TCR was taken from a man aged 25 to 40 with type 1 diabetes. The DNA sequence follows: TGTGCCAGCAGCGCGGGGACTAGCTACTCTTTAGAGACCCAGTACTTC. Its translation reads: CASSAGTSYSLETQYF.